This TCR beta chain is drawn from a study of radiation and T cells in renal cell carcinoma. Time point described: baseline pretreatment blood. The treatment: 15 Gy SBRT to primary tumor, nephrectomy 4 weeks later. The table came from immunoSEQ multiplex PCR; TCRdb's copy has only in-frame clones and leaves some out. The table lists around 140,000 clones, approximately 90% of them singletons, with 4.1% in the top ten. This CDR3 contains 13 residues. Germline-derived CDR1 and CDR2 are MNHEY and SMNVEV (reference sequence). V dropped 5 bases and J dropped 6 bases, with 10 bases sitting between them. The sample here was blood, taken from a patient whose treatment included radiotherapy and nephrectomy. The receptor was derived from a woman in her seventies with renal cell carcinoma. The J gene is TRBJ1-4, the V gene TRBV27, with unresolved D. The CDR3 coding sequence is TGTGCCAGCAGTCCCTCGAGGGATGAAAAACTGTTTTTT. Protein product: CASSPSRDEKLFF.